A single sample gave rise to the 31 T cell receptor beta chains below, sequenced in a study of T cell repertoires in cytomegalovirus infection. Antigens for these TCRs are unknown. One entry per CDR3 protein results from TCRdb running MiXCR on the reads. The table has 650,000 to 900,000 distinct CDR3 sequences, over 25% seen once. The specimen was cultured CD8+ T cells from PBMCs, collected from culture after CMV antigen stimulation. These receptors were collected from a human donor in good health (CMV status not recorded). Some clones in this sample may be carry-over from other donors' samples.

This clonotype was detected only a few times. The chain's CDR3 is CASSHSRSASYEQYF. CDR3 nucleotides: TGCGCCAGCAGCCACTCCCGTAGCGCCTCGTACGAGCAGTACTTC. V usage is TRBV4-1 and J usage is TRBJ2-7; possible D gene TRBD2, 5 bases. The CDR3 length is 15 residues. CDR1 is MGHRA, CDR2 YSYEKL, per germline. Trimming removed 3 bases from V and 4 bases from J, with 16 bases in between.

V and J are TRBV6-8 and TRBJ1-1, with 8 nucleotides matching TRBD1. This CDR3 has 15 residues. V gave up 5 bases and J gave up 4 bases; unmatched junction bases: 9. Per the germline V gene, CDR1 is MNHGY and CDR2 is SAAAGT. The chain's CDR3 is CASSPDREGFTEAFF. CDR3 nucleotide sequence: TGTGCCAGCAGTCCGGACAGGGAAGGGTTCACTGAAGCTTTCTTT.

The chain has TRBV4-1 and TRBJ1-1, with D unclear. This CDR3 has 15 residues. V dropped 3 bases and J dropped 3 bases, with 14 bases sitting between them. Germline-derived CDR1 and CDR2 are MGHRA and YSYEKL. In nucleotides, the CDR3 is TGCGCCAGCAGCCATGGGAGAGGAGTACACACTGAAGCTTTCTTT. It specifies CASSHGRGVHTEAFF.

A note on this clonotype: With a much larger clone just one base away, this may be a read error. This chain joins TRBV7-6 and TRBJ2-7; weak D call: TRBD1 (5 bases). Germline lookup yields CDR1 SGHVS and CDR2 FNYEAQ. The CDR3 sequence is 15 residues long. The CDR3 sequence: CASSLALQGRYERYF. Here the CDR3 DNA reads TGTGCCAGCAGCTTAGCGCTGCAGGGTAGGTACGAGCGGTACTTC.

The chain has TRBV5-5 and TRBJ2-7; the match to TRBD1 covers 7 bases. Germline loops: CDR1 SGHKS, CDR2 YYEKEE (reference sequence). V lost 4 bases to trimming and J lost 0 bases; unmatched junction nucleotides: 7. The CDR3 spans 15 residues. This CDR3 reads CASSLDRDPSYEQYV. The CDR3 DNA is TGTGCCAGCAGCCTTGACAGGGACCCCTCCTACGAGCAGTACGTC.

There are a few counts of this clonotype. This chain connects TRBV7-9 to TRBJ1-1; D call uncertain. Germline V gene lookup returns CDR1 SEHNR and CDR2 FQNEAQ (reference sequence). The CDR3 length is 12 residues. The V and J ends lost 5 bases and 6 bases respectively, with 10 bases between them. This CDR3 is CASSPRVAEAFF. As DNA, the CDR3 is TGTGCCAGCAGCCCCCGAGTGGCTGAAGCTTTCTTT.

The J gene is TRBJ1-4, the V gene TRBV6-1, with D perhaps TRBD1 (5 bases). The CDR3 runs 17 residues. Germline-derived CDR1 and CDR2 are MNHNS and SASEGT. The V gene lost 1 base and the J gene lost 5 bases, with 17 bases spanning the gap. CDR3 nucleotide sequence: TGTGCCAGCAGTGAAGGCCCCCCCGGGACGGTAAATGAAAAACTGTTTTTT. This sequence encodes CASSEGPPGTVNEKLFF.

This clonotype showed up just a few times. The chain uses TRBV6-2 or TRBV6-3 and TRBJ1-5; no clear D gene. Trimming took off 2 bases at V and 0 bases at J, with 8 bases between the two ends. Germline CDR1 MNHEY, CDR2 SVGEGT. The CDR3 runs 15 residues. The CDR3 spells CASSYKGYSNQPQHF. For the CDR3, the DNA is TGTGCCAGCAGTTACAAGGGATATAGCAATCAGCCCCAGCATTTT.

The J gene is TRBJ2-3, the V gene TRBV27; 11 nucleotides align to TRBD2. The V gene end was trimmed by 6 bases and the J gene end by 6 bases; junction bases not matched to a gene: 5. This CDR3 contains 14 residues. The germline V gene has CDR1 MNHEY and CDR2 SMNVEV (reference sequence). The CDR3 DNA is TGTGCCAGCAGATTAGCGGGGGGGTGGGATACGCAGTATTTT. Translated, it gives CASRLAGGWDTQYF.

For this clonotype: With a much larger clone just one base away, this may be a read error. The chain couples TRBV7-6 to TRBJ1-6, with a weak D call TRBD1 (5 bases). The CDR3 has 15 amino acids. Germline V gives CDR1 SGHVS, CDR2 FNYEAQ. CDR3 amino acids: CASSFDSSYNPPLHF. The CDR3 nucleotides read TGTGCCAGCAGCTTCGACAGCTCCTATAATCCACCCCTCCACTTT.

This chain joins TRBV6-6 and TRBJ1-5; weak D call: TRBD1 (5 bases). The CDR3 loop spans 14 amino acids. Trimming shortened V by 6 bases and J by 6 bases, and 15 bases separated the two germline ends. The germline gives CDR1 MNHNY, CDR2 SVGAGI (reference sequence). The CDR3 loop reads CASRSDSSRQPQHF. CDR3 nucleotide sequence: TGTGCCAGCAGATCCGACAGTTCTCGTCAGCCCCAGCATTTT.

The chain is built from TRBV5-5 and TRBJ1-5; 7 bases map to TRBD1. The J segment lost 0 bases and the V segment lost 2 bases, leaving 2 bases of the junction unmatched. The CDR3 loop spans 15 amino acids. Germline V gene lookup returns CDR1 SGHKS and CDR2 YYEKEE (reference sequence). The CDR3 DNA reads TGTGCCAGCAGCTTTTGGGACAGTAGCAATCAGCCCCAGCATTTT. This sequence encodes CASSFWDSSNQPQHF.

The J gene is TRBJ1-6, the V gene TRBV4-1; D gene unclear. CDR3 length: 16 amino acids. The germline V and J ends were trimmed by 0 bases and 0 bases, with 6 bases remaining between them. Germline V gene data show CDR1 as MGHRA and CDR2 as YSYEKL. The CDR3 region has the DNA TGCGCCAGCAGCCAAGAACCAGGCTCCTATAATTCACCCCTCCACTTT. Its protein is CASSQEPGSYNSPLHF.

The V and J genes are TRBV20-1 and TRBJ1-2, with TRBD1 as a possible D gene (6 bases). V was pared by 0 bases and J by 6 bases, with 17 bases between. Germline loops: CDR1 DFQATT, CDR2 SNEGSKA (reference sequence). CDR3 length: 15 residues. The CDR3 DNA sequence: TGCAGTGCTAGAGATCACAGCAGGGGTAGAGATGGCTACACCTTC. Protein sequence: CSARDHSRGRDGYTF.

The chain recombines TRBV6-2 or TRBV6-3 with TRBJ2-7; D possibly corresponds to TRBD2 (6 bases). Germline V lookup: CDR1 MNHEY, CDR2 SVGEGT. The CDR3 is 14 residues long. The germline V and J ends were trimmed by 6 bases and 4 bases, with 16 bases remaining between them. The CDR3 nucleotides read TGTGCCAGCAGCCCTGCCGTCGGGGGATACGAGCAGTACTTC. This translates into CASSPAVGGYEQYF.

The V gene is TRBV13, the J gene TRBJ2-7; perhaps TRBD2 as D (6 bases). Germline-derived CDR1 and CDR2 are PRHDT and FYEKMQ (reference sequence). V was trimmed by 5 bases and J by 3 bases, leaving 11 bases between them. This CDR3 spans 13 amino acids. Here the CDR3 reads CASSPRRVYEQYF. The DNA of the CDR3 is TGTGCCAGCAGCCCCAGGAGGGTCTACGAGCAGTACTTC. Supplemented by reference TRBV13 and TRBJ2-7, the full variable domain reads AAGVIQSPRHLIKEKRETATLKCYPIPRHDTVYWYQQGPGQDPQFLISFYEKMQSDKGSIPDRFSAQQFSDYHSELNMSSLELGDSALYFCASSPRRVYEQYFGPGTRLTVT.

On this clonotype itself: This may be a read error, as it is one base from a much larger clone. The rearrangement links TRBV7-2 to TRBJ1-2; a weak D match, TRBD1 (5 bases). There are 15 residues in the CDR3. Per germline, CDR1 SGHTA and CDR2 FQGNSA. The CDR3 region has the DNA TGTGCCAGCAACTTAGTTTTCAGGGAAGAACACGGCTACACCTTC. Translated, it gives CASNLVFREEHGYTF.

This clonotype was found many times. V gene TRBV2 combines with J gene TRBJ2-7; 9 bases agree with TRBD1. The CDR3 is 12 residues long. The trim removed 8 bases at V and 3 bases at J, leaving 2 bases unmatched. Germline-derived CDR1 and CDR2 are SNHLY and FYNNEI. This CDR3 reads CASGDRVYEQYF. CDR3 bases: TGTGCCAGCGGGGACAGGGTCTACGAGCAGTACTTC.

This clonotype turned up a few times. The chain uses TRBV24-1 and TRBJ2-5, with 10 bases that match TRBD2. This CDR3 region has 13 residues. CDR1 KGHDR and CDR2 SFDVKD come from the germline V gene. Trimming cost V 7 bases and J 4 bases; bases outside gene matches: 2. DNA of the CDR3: TGTGCCACCAGGTCTAGCGGGGGAGAGACCCAGTACTTC. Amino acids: CATRSSGGETQYF.

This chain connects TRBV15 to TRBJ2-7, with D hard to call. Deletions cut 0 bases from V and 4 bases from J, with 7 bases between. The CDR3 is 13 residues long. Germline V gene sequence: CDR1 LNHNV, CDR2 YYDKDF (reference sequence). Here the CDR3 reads CATSRDKGYEQYV. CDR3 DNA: TGTGCCACCAGCAGAGATAAGGGATACGAGCAGTACGTC.

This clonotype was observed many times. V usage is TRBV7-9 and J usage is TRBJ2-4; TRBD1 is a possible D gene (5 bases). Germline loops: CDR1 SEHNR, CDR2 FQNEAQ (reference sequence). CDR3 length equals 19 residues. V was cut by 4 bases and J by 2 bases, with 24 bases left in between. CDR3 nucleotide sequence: TGTGCCAGCAGCTATAGTCCCCGTCTCAGGGCAGAGACCAAAAACATTCAGTACTTC. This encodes CASSYSPRLRAETKNIQYF.

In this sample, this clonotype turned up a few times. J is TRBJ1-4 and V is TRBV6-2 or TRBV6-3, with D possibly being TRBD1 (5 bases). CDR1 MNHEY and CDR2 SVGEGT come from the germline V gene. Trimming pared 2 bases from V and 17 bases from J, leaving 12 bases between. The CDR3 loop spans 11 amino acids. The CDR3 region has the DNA TGTGCCAGCAGTTACGGGGGGAAGTGCTTTTTT. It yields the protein CASSYGGKCFF.

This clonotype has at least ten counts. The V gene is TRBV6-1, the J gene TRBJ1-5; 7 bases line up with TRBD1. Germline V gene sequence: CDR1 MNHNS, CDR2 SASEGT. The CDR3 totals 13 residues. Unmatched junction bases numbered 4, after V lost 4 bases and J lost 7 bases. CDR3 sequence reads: CASSATGNQPQHF. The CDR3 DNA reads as TGTGCCAGCAGTGCGACAGGGAACCAGCCCCAGCATTTT.

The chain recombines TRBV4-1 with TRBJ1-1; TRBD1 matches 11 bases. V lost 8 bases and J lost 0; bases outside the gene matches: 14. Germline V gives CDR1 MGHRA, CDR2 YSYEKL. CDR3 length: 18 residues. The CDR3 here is CASAGQGAALTLNTEAFF. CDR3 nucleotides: TGCGCCAGCGCAGGACAGGGGGCAGCTCTAACCCTGAACACTGAAGCTTTCTTT.

In DNA form, the CDR3 reads TGTGCCAGCAGCTTAGGCGTTAACAGGGACCAGCCCCAGCATTTT. Protein: CASSLGVNRDQPQHF. The genes are TRBV7-6 and TRBJ1-5; TRBD1 might be the D (6 bases). CDR3 length equals 15 residues. V lost 1 base, J lost 7 bases, and 14 bases lay in between. Germline V gene data show CDR1 as SGHVS and CDR2 as FNYEAQ. Filled out from reference TRBV7-6 and TRBJ1-5, the complete variable domain reads GAGVSQSPRYKVTKRGQDVALRCDPISGHVSLYWYRQALGQGPEFLTYFNYEAQQDKSGLPNDRFSAERPEGSISTLTIQRTEQRDSAMYRCASSLGVNRDQPQHFGDGTRLSIL.

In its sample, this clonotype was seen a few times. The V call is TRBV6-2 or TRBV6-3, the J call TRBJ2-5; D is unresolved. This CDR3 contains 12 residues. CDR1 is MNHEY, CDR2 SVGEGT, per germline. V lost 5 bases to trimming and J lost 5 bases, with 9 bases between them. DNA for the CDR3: TGTGCCAGCAGTCTGCCGTTGGAGACCCAGTACTTC. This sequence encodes CASSLPLETQYF.

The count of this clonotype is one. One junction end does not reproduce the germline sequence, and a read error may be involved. The CDR3 protein is CVSTAVGTEAFF. CDR3 nucleotide sequence: TGTGTCAGCACCGCGGTGGGCACTGAAGCTTTCTTT. The chain carries TRBV2 and TRBJ1-1; no definite D call. CDR1 is SNHLY and CDR2 is FYNNEI in the germline V gene. The CDR3 has 12 amino acids.

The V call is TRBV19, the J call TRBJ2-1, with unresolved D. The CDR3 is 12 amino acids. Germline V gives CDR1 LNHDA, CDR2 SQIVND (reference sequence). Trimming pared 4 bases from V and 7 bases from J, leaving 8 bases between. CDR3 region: CASSTPGNEQFF. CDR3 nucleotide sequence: TGTGCCAGTAGTACCCCCGGAAATGAGCAGTTCTTC.

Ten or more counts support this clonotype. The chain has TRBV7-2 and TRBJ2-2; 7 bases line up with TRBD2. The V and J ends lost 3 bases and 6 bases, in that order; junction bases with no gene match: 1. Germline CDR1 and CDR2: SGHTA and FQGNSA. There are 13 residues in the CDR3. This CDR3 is CASSLTSPGELFF. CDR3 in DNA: TGTGCCAGCAGCTTGACTAGCCCCGGGGAGCTGTTTTTT.

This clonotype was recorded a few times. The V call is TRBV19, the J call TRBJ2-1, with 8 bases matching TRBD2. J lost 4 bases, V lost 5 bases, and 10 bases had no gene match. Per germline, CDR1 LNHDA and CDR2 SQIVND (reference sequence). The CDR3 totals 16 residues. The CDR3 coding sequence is TGTGCCAGTAGTCCCTCCCAGAGCGGGGGATACAATGAGCAGTTCTTC. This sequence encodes CASSPSQSGGYNEQFF.

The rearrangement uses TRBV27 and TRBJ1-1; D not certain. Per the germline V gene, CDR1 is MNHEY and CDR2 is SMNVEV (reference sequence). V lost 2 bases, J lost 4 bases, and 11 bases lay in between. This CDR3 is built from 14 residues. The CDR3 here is CASSLGSDRTEAFF. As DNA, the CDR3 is TGTGCCAGCAGTTTAGGGTCCGACCGCACTGAAGCTTTCTTT.